Listed below are T cell receptor beta chains from one sample, sequenced in a study of siplizumab effects on memory and regulatory T cells. Assay used: immunoSEQ multiplex PCR; TCRdb lists only in-frame clones, some missing. The table records roughly 60,000 clones, 90% to 95% of them present only once. The sequencing input was CD8+ T cells sorted from blood. The receptors shown here come from a human donor in good health. Each CDR3 is given with its conserved first and last residue. D genes are given only for firm matches. Clone size is given for some rows only: seen once, a few or many times, or a class if the clone is expanded.

size	D	J	V	CDR3	DNA
few	.	TRBJ1-1	TRBV4-1	CASSQARDSANTEAFF	TGCGCCAGCAGCCAGGCCCGGGACTCAGCGAACACTGAAGCTTTCTTT
once	.	TRBJ2-7	TRBV27	CASSLFFGYEQYF	TGTGCCAGCAGTTTATTCTTTGGGTACGAGCAGTACTTC
.	.	TRBJ2-7	TRBV9	CASSPDSPTYEQYF	TGTGCCAGCAGTCCCGACAGCCCCACCTACGAGCAGTACTTC
once	TRBD1	TRBJ2-1	TRBV15	CATSTGTGNYNEQFF	TGTGCCACCAGCACGGGGACAGGGAACTACAATGAGCAGTTCTTC
.	TRBD1	TRBJ1-1	TRBV7-2	CASSLYGTGLEAFF	TGTGCCAGCAGCTTATATGGGACAGGCCTTGAAGCTTTCTTT
.	TRBD2	TRBJ2-7	TRBV28	CASRDGLAGGLSYEQYF	TGTGCCAGCAGAGATGGGCTAGCGGGAGGGCTCTCCTACGAGCAGTACTTC
.	.	TRBJ2-7	TRBV19	CASSQGVFYEQYF	TGTGCCAGTAGTCAAGGGGTGTTTTACGAGCAGTACTTC
.	.	TRBJ2-1	TRBV7-9	CASSLDYLKSSYNEQFF	TGTGCCAGCAGCTTAGACTACCTAAAGAGCTCCTACAATGAGCAGTTCTTC
.	.	TRBJ1-5	TRBV19	CASSIWDNQPQHF	TGTGCCAGTAGTATTTGGGATAACCAGCCCCAGCATTTT
.	.	TRBJ1-2	TRBV28	CASSTWDIIYGYTF	TGTGCCAGCAGTACCTGGGACATTATTTATGGCTACACCTTC